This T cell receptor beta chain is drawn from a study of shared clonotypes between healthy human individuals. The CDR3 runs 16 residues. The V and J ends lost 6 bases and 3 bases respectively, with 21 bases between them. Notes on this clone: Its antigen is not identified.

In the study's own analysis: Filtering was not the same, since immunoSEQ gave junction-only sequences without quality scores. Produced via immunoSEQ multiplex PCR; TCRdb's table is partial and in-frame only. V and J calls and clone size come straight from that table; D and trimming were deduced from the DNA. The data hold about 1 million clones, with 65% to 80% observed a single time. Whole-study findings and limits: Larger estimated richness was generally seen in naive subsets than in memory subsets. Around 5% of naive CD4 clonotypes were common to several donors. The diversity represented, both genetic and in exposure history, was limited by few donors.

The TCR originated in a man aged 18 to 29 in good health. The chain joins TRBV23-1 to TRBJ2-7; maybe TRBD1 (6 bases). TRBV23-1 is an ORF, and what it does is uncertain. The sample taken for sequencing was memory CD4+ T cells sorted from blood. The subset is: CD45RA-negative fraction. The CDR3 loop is CASRGKNRTVYYEQYF. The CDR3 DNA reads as TGCGCCAGCAGGGGTAAAAACCGGACAGTGTACTACGAGCAGTACTTC.